This T cell receptor beta chain was retrieved from a study of somatic mutations in cytotoxic T cells in rheumatoid arthritis. Across the whole study: Blood samples of 25 to 35 ml were drawn from patients (in EDTA) right after diagnosis and before any treatment. Flow sorting of some V beta antibody-stained T cells reached nearly 100% purity, with V beta1+ cells also TCRB-sequenced.

Clones were read by immunoSEQ multiplex PCR, and TCRdb kept only the in-frame ones, dropping some. The sample includes approximately 23,000 clones, approximately 80% of them seen just once. Trimming removed 4 bases from V and 1 base from J, with 14 bases in between. CDR1 is LNHDA and CDR2 is SQIVND in the germline V gene (reference sequence). The CDR3 is 15 residues long. Study-level points and caveats: Rheumatoid arthritis patients and age-matched healthy controls showed no significant difference in CD8+ T-cell clonality. Statistical analysis of the slight TRBV07 underrepresentation in rheumatoid arthritis patients did not adjust for multiple comparisons.

Notes on this clone: The antigen is unknown.

This clonotype was obtained from an adult with rheumatoid arthritis. The specimen sequenced was CD8+ T cells sorted from blood. The V call is TRBV19, the J call TRBJ2-7; possible D gene TRBD2, 5 bases. The CDR3 protein is CASSRSDSISYEQYF. CDR3 DNA: TGTGCCAGTAGTAGGTCGGACTCGATATCCTACGAGCAGTACTTC.